Sequencing of this TCR beta chain was carried out in a study of shared clonotypes between healthy human individuals (dated by TCRdb to 2020 to 2021). A note on the overall study: The cohort included a few men and a couple of women between 18 and 49 years of age. Per donor, three plates each were used for CD4 naive and CD4 memory, two for CD8 naive, and one for CD8 memory. To estimate repertoire size and how much clonotypes are shared between individuals, the study performed deep sequencing of blood TCR repertoires from about five healthy adults. To increase sequencing depth and limit assay-specific biases, different laboratories used diverse techniques to prepare libraries and sequence TCR repertoires. Between about 0.8 and 9 billion PBMCs per donor were obtained by leukapheresis.

Donors were healthy HIV-negative adults with no recently reported acute infections or vaccinations. Every donor was a Caucasian adult living in Nashville, Tennessee, USA. CD4+ T cells were enriched by magnetic negative selection, after which naive cells were positively selected on CD45RA and the negative fraction was taken as the memory subset. Blood was collected by leukapheresis, and PBMCs were isolated by Ficoll-Histopaque density gradient centrifugation and then cryopreserved in liquid nitrogen vapor phase. Analytical flow cytometry was used to check the purity and quantity of each magnetically sorted T cell population. Each sorted fraction had its genomic DNA isolated and then quantified by UV absorbance on a Nanodrop 2000c. From a lookup of the germline V gene, CDR1 and CDR2 are MGHRA and YSYEKL. Including cysteine and phenylalanine, the CDR3 has 15 amino acids. CDR3 DNA is the only sequence kept; it has 45 bases, read in frame from the first base. Germline trimming amounts to 4 bases on V and 4 bases on J, with 6 as the count of junction bases outside the gene matches.

In regard to this clone: Which antigen it targets is not known. No qualities accompany the bases; no much larger clone lies one base away.

Using the deep immunoSEQ assay, TCR CDR3 regions were amplified from genomic DNA by multiplex PCR. Extracted genomic DNA from each cell subset was spread evenly across all wells of several immunoSEQ 96-well plates, with each plate serving as a replicate. For sorted subsets, around 200 ng genomic DNA, equal to 30,000 or so T cell genomes, was loaded into each replicate PCR. The purified libraries were quantified using a Qubit 3.0 fluorometer, sized with a Bioanalyzer 2100, and then quantified again using the KAPA Library Quantification kit. Every immunoSEQ 96-well plate was sequenced on a dedicated single-read 150-cycle Illumina NextSeq 550 flow cell. In the source study's methods: The immunoSEQ output contained only junctional sequences without quality scores, so filtering could not match that applied to full-length reads. To assign V/J genes and CDR3, sequences were annotated against IMGT germline references using PyIR, a Python wrapper for IgBLAST v1.9. Reads with weak V/J assignments (E-value above 1e-6), missing CDR3, stop codons, out-of-frame junctions, or ambiguous translated residues were removed. V3J clonotypes were defined as sequences sharing the same inferred V gene, J gene, and CDR3 amino acid sequence. Percentage overlap between repertoires was calculated by dividing the number of shared unique clonotypes by the size of the smaller repertoire. RTK rarefaction, the Chao1 estimator, and Recon v2.1 estimates of unobserved clonotypes were used to assess repertoire richness. Generation probabilities for all TCRbeta clonotypes obtained by the gDNA method from four donors were computed using OLGA. TCRdb took this table from immuneACCESS and kept in-frame rearrangements with V and J called. Such tables lack part of the clones; where checked against another copy, unresolved V genes explain under half of the gap, and the rest is unexplained. That table supplies the V and J calls and clone size; D and trimming were determined from the DNA. For this sample the table gives approximately 2.5 million clones, of which around nine tenths were detected only once. The ten most abundant clones make up more than 0.12% of the sample.

General study outcomes and caveats: Rarefaction of sorted-subset datasets indicated incomplete sequencing despite the large sequencing depth. About 5% of naive CD4, 3.5% of naive CD8, roughly 2.4% of memory CD4, and 0.35% to 0.4% of memory CD8 clonotypes were shared across four donors. The small number of donors limited the genetic and exposure-history diversity represented. Sampling was limited to blood, and TCR repertoires in tissue likely differ from TCR repertoires in blood. Compared with non-shared clonotypes, clonotypes shared by all four sorted-subset donors had higher generation probabilities. Estimated clonotype richness was generally larger for naive than for memory subsets. Pairwise subsampling indicated that sequencing depth was expected to affect the degree of clonotype sharing among donors.

The chain is made from TRBV4-1 and TRBJ2-1; TRBD2 fits 8 bases in the junction. Sample: naive CD4+ T cells sorted from blood. The cell subset or site label on this specimen signifies: CD45RA+ positively selected. This clonotype was sampled from a man between 18 and 29 years old in good health. The CDR3 region: CASSPLGGEYNEQFF. The DNA sequence reads TGCGCCAGCAGCCCACTCGGGGGGGAGTACAATGAGCAGTTCTTC.